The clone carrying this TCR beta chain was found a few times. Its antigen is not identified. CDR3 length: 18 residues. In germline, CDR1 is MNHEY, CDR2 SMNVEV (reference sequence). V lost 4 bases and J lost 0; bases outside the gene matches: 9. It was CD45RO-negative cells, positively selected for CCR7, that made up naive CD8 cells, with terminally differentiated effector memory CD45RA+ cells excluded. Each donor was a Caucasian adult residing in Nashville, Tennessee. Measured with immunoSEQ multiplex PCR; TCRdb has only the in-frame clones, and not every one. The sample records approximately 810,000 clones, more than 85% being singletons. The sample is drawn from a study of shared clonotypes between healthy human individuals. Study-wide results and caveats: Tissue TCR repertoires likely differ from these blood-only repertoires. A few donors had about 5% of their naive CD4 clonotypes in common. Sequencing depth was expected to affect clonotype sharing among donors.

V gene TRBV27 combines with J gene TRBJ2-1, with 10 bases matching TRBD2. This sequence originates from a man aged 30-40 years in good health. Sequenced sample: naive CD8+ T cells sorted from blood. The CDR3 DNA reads TGTGCCAGCAGTTCTCATCGACTAGCGGGTAGCTCCTACAATGAGCAGTTCTTC. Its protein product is CASSSHRLAGSSYNEQFF.